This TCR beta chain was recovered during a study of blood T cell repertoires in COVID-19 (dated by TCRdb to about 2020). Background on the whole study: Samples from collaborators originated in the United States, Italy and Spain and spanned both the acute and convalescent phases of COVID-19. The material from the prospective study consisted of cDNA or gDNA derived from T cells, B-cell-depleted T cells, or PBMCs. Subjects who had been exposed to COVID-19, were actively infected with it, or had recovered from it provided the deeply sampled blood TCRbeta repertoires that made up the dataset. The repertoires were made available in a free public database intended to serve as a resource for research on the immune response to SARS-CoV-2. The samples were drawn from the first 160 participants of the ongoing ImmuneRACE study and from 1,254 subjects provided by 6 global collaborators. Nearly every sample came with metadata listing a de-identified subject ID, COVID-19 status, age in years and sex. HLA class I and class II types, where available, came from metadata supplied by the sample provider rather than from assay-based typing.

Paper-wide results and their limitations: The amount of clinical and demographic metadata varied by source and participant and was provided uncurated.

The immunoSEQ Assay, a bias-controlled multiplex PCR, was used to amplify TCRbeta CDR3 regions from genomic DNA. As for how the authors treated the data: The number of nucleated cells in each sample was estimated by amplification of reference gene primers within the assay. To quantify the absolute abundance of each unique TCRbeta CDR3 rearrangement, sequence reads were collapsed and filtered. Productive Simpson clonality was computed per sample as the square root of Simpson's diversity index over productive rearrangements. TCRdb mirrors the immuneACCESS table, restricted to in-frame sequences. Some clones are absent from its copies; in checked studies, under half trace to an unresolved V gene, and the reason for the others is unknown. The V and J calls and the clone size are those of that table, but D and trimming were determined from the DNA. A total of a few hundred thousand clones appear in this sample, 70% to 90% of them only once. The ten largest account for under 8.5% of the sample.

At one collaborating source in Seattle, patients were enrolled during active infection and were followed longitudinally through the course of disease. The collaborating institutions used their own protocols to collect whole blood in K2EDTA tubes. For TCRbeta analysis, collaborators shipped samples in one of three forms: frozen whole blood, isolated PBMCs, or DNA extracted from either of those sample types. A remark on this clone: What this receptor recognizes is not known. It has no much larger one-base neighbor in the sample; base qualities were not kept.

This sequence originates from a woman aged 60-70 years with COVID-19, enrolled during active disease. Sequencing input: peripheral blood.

The CDR3 protein is CASSFLGRGETQYF. The base sequence is TGTGCCAGCAGTTTTTTGGGACGGGGGGAGACCCAGTACTTC. The chain is made from TRBV27 and TRBJ2-5; the D gene is perhaps TRBD2, on 6 matching bases. CDR1 and CDR2 were assigned from the germline V gene (reference sequence) as MNHEY and SMNVEV. V and J lose 3 bases and 5 bases, and a span of 13 bases separates them. The CDR3 covers 14 residues, taking in both the cysteine and the phenylalanine. Only the CDR3 DNA is retained, 42 bases long and in frame from the first base.